This TCR beta chain was retrieved from a study of cytomegalovirus exposure and HLA in healthy donors. About the research overall: Within the Caucasian-associated ancestry cluster were 81% of the roughly 380 genotyped donors.

The PCR used 60 Vbeta and 13 Jbeta primers. Using immunoSEQ multiplex PCR, the repertoire was profiled, and TCRdb retains in-frame clones only, with some absent. The sample includes 150,000 to 200,000 clones, around 73% of them seen just once. The sample holds a few counts of this clone. Its antigen remains unidentified. Per the germline V gene, CDR1 is SNHLY and CDR2 is FYNNEI. The CDR3 length is 13 residues. The V end was cut by 8 bases, the J end by 0 bases, with 10 bases between. Points from the study as a whole: The sole available immune exposure information was CMV serostatus.

The specimen was PBMCs. This chain connects TRBV2 to TRBJ1-1, with D possibly being TRBD1 (5 bases). The clonotype comes from a woman between 18 and 29 years old in good health and CMV-seropositive. The CDR3 DNA reads as TGTGCCAGCCTAAGACAGATGAACACTGAAGCTTTCTTT. It encodes CASLRQMNTEAFF.